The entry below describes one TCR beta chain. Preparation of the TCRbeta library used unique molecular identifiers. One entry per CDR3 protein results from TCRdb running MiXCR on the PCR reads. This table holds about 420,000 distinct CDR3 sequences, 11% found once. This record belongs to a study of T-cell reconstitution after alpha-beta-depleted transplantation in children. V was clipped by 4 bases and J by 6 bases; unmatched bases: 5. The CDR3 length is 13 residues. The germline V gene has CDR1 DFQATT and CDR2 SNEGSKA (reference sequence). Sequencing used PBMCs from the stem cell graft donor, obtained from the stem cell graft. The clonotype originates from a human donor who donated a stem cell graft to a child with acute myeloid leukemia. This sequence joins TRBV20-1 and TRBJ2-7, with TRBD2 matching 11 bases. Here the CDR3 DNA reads TGCAGTGCTACTACTAGCGGGGGAGGCGAGCAGTACTTC. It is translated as CSATTSGGGEQYF.